This entry lists 8 T cell receptor beta chains sequenced from one sample in a study of T cell changes during pregnancy in multiple sclerosis. Sequenced by immunoSEQ multiplex PCR; TCRdb stores in-frame clones only, minus some. The data hold some 67,000 clones, with 75% to 95% observed a single time. Sequences were derived from peripheral blood, sampled in the first trimester of pregnancy. The receptor set was obtained from a female donor with multiple sclerosis, enrolled in a pregnancy study.

The V gene is TRBV9, the J gene TRBJ2-5; tentative D call: TRBD2 (6 bases). CDR1 and CDR2 from the germline V gene are SGDLS and YYNGEE. This CDR3 is 17 amino acids long. V gave up 0 bases and J gave up 1 base, with 16 bases separating them. The CDR3 spells CASSVGAGPVLQETQYF. The CDR3, as DNA: TGTGCCAGCAGCGTAGGAGCGGGCCCCGTCCTCCAAGAGACCCAGTACTTC.

This clone showed up just a few times. The chain is built from TRBV19 and TRBJ1-2, with unresolved D. V was shortened by 8 bases and J by 4 bases, with 11 bases between the two germline ends. There are 12 residues in the CDR3. Germline-derived CDR1 and CDR2 are LNHDA and SQIVND (reference sequence). In nucleotides, the CDR3 is TGTGCCAGTCTGGGCGTCGGCTATGGCTACACCTTC. Encoded protein: CASLGVGYGYTF. Full variable domain (remainder filled in from reference TRBV19 and TRBJ1-2): DGGITQSPKYLFRKEGQNVTLSCEQNLNHDAMYWYRQDPGQGLRLIYYSQIVNDFQKGDIAEGYSVSREKKESFPLTVTSAQKNPTAFYLCASLGVGYGYTFGSGTRLTVV.

The chain recombines TRBV5-6 with TRBJ1-1, with D perhaps TRBD1 (5 bases). CDR1 and CDR2 (germline): SGHDT, YYEEEE. Trimming cost V 4 bases and J 0 bases, with 13 bases left between them. There are 15 residues in the CDR3. As DNA, the CDR3 is TGTGCCAGCAGCCCCCCAGCGGGGGTGAACACTGAAGCTTTCTTT. Translating it yields CASSPPAGVNTEAFF.

The chain is built from TRBV10-3 and TRBJ2-7; 7 bases match TRBD2. J lost 7 bases, V lost 3 bases, and 9 bases had no gene match. Looked up from germline, CDR1 is ENHRY and CDR2 is SYGVKD. CDR3 length equals 14 residues. The CDR3 loop is CAISEGAGYGEQYF. DNA of the CDR3: TGTGCCATCAGTGAAGGAGCGGGGTACGGGGAGCAGTACTTC.

A single count supports this clone. The V call is TRBV14, the J call TRBJ2-5; D is perhaps TRBD2 (5 bases). Trimming removed 2 bases from V and 0 bases from J, with 10 bases in between. This CDR3 is built from 15 residues. Germline CDR1 and CDR2: SGHDN and FVKESK. This chain's CDR3 is CASSQFEGNQETQYF. DNA for the CDR3: TGTGCCAGCAGCCAATTCGAGGGAAACCAAGAGACCCAGTACTTC.

The rearrangement links TRBV9 to TRBJ2-6; 9 bases are shared with TRBD2. V gave up 3 bases and J gave up 4 bases; unmatched junction bases: 8. The CDR3 consists of 17 residues. The germline V gene encodes CDR1 SGDLS and CDR2 YYNGEE. CDR3 bases: TGTGCCAGCAGCGAACTAGCGGGCCTGGCGGGGGCCAACGTCCTGACTTTC. This codes for CASSELAGLAGANVLTF. The full variable domain, rest sourced from reference TRBV9 and TRBJ2-6, is DSGVTQTPKHLITATGQRVTLRCSPRSGDLSVYWYQQSLDQGLQFLIQYYNGEERAKGNILERFSAQQFPDLHSELNLSSLELGDSALYFCASSELAGLAGANVLTFGAGSRLTVL.

This chain links TRBV7-9 with TRBJ2-5; a weak D match, TRBD2 (6 bases). The CDR3 is made up of 15 amino acids. Trimming removed 2 bases at V and 4 bases at J, with 14 bases between. Germline values: CDR1 SEHNR, CDR2 FQNEAQ (reference sequence). The CDR3: CASSLLAEGGETQYF. Written as DNA, the CDR3 is TGTGCCAGCAGCTTATTGGCCGAGGGAGGAGAGACCCAGTACTTC.

This chain links TRBV27 with TRBJ1-1, with D possibly matching TRBD1 (5 bases). Trimming took off 3 bases at V and 8 bases at J, with 13 bases between the two ends. Germline lookup yields CDR1 MNHEY and CDR2 SMNVEV (reference sequence). This CDR3 region has 13 residues. As DNA, the CDR3 is TGTGCCAGCAGTTTTAGGGGTGTGGGCGAAGCTTTCTTT. Its protein product is CASSFRGVGEAFF.